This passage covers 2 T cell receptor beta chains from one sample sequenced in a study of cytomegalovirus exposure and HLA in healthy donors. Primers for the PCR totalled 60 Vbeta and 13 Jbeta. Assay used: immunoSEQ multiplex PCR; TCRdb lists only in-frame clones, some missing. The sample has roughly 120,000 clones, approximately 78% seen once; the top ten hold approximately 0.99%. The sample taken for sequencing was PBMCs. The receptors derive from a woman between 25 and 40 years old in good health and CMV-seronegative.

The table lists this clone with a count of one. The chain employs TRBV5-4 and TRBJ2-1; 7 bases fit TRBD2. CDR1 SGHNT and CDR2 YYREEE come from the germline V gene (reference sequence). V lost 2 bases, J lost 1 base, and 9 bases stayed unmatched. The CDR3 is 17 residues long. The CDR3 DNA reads TGTGCCAGCAGCTTCCTGGGAGGGTATAGGTCCTACAATGAGCAGTTCTTC. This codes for CASSFLGGYRSYNEQFF. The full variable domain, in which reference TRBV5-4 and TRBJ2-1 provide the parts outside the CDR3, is ETGVTQSPTHLIKTRGQQVTLRCSSQSGHNTVSWYQQALGQGPQFIFQYYREEENGRGNFPPRFSGLQFPNYSSELNVNALELDDSALYLCASSFLGGYRSYNEQFFGPGTRLTVL.

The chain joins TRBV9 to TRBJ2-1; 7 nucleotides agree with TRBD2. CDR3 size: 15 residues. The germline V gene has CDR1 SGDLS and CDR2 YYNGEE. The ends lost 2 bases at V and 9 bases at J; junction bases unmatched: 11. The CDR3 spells CASSVHMAGVSEQFF. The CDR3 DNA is TGTGCCAGCAGCGTTCACATGGCGGGGGTATCTGAGCAGTTCTTC.